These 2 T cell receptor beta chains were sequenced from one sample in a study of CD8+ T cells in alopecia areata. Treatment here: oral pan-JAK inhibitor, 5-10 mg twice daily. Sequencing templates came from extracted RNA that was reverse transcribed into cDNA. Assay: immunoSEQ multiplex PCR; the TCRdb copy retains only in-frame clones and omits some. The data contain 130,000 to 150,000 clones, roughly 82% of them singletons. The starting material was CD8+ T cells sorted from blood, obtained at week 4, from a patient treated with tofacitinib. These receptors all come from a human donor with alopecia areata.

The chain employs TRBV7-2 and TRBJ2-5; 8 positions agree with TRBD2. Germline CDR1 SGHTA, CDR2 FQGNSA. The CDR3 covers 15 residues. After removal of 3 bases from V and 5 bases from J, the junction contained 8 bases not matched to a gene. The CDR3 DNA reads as TGTGCCAGCAGCTTCTTACGGGGGGGTCTGGAGACCCAGTACTTC. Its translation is CASSFLRGGLETQYF.

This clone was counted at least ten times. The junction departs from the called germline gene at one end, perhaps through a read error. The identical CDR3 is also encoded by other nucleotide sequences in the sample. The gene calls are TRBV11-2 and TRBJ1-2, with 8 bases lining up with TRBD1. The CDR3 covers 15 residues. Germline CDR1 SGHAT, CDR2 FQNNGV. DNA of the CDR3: TGCGCCAGCAGCCAAGATAGGACAGGGCAATATGGCTACACCTTC. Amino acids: CASSQDRTGQYGYTF.